What follows describes a single T cell receptor beta chain. Germline CDR1 is SGDLS and CDR2 is YYNGEE. V was trimmed by 0 bases and J by 0 bases, leaving 7 bases between them. This CDR3 comprises 15 residues. This entry is derived from a study of blood T cell repertoires in COVID-19. Sequencing used immunoSEQ multiplex PCR; TCRdb keeps in-frame clones, though not all of them. The sample gives about 170,000 clones, roughly nine tenths of which show up once; 9.5% to 13% is in the top ten. This TCR was recovered from a woman aged 60-75 years with COVID-19, enrolled during active disease. The V and J genes are TRBV9 and TRBJ1-3; the D is unclear. Sequencing was performed on peripheral blood. CDR3 nucleotides: TGTGCCAGCAGCGTAGGGGCGTACTCTGGAAACACCATATATTTT. It encodes CASSVGAYSGNTIYF.